This T cell receptor (beta chain) was observed in a study of tumor and adjacent non-tumor tissue in lung cancer. With regard to this clonotype: Its antigen remains unknown. With a much larger clone just one base away, this may be a read error.

The template was RNA from unsorted bulk tissue. This CDR3 has 13 residues. CDR1 is MNHNY, CDR2 SVGAGI, per germline (reference sequence). Whole-study findings and limits: Tumor TCR diversity, when higher, was linked to shorter survival. Compared with tumor, normal lung showed significantly lower TCR diversity.

TCRbeta libraries were built with three rounds of nested PCR, modified from ARM-PCR. TCRdb itself ran the multiplex PCR reads through MiXCR, one entry per CDR3 protein. Altogether tens of thousands of distinct CDR3 sequences are present, 60% being singletons, with the ten largest covering 20% to 25%. This clonotype was obtained from a man in his fifties or sixties with non-small cell lung cancer. The source material was lung tumor tissue. The chain recombines TRBV6-6 with TRBJ1-2; D is perhaps TRBD1 (6 bases). This chain's CDR3 is CTSSSGVNYGYTF. The CDR3 DNA follows: TGTACCAGCAGTTCAGGGGTAAACTATGGCTACACCTTC.